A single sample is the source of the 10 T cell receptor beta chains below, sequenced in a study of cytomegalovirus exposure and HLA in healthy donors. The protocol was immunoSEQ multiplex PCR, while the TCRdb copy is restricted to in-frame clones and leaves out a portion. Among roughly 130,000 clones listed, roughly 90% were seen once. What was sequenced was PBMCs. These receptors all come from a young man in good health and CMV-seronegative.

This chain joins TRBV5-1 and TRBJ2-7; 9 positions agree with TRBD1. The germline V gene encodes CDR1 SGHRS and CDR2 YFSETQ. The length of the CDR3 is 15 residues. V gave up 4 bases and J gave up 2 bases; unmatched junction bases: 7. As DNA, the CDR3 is TGCGCCAGCAGCATAACCGGGACAGGGACCTACGAGCAGTACTTC. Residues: CASSITGTGTYEQYF.

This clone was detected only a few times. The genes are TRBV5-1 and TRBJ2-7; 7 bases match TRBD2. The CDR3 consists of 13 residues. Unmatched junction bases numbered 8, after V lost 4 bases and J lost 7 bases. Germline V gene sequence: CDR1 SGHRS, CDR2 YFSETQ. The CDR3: CASSPREAGEQYF. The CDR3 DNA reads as TGCGCCAGCAGCCCTCGGGAAGCGGGGGAGCAGTACTTC.

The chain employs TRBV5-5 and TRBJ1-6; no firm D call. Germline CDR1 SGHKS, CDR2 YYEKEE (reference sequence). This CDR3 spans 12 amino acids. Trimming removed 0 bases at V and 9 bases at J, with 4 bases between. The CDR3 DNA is TGTGCCAGCAGCTTGGAGCGTTCACCCCTCCACTTT. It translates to CASSLERSPLHF.

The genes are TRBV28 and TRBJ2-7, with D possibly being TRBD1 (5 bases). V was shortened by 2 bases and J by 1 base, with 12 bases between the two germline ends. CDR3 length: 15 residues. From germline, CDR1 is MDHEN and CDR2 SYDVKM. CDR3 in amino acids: CASSLTLWTSYEQYF. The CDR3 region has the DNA TGTGCCAGCAGTTTAACCCTTTGGACATCCTACGAGCAGTACTTC. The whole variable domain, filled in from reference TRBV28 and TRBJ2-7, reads DVKVTQSSRYLVKRTGEKVFLECVQDMDHENMFWYRQDPGLGLRLIYFSYDVKMKEKGDIPEGYSVSREKKERFSLILESASTNQTSMYLCASSLTLWTSYEQYFGPGTRLTVT.

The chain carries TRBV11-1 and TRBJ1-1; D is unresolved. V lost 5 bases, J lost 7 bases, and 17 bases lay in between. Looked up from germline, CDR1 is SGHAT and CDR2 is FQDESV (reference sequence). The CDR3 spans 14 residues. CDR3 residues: CASSGGRPGVEAFF. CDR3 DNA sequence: TGTGCCAGCAGCGGAGGACGACCGGGAGTTGAAGCTTTCTTT. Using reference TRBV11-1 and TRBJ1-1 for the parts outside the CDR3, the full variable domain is EAEVAQSPRYKITEKSQAVAFWCDPISGHATLYWYRQILGQGPELLVQFQDESVVDDSQLPKDRFSAERLKGVDSTLKIQPAELGDSAMYLCASSGGRPGVEAFFGQGTRLTVV.

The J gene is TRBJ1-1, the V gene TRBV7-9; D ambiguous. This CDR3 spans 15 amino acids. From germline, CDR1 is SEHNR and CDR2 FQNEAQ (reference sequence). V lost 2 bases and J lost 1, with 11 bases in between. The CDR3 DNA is TGTGCCAGCAGCTTACCTGAACAGAGGAACACTGAAGCTTTCTTT. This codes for CASSLPEQRNTEAFF.

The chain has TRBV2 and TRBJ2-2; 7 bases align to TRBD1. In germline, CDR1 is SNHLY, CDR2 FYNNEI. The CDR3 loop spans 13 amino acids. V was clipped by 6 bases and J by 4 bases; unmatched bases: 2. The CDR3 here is CASSGQATGELFF. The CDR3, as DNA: TGTGCCAGCAGCGGACAGGCCACCGGGGAGCTGTTTTTT.

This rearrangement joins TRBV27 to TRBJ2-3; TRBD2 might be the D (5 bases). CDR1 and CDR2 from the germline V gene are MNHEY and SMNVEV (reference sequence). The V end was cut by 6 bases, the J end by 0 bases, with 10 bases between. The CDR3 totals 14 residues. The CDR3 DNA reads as TGTGCCAGCAGCCTGGGAGCTAGCACAGATACGCAGTATTTT. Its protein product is CASSLGASTDTQYF.

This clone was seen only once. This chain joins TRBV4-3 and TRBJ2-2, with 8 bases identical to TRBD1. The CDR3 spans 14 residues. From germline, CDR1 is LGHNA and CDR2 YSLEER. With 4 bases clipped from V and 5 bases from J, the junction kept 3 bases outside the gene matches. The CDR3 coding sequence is TGCGCCAGCAGCCCGGGACAGGCGACCGGGGAGCTGTTTTTT. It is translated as CASSPGQATGELFF.

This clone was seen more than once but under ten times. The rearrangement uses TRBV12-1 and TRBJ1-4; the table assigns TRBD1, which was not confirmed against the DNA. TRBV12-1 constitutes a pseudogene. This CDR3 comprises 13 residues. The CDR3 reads CATPGTGNEKLFF. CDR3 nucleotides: TGTGCCACCCCCGGGACAGGGAATGAAAAACTGTTTTTT.